Listed below are T cell receptor beta chains from one sample, sequenced in a study of T cell responses to AZD1222 COVID-19 vaccine. Profiled with immunoSEQ multiplex PCR; TCRdb holds only in-frame clones, not every one. The data hold 80,000 or so clones, with 80% to 85% observed a single time. Sequencing used peripheral blood, obtained on day 0 of AZD1222 vaccination. The receptor set was obtained from an adult in good health. CDR3s include the opening cysteine and the closing phenylalanine or tryptophan. D genes are given only for firm matches. The size of a clone is reported for some rows only, either as once, few or many, or as a class for expanded clones.

j_gene: TRBJ2-1
d_gene: TRBD2
v_gene: TRBV6-1
abundance: -
CDR3aa: CASSELLAGGLGEQFF
CDR3nt: TGTGCCAGCAGTGAACTGCTAGCGGGAGGATTGGGTGAGCAGTTCTTC

j_gene: TRBJ1-1
d_gene: -
v_gene: TRBV27
abundance: -
CDR3aa: CASSLVTLGGAFF
CDR3nt: TGTGCCAGCAGTTTAGTCACTTTAGGGGGGGCTTTCTTT

j_gene: TRBJ2-7
d_gene: -
v_gene: TRBV29-1
abundance: -
CDR3aa: CSAIGPQRTEQYF
CDR3nt: TGCAGCGCCATAGGCCCTCAAAGGACCGAGCAGTACTTC

j_gene: TRBJ1-1
d_gene: -
v_gene: TRBV6-4
abundance: -
CDR3aa: CASSDSSRGTEAFF
CDR3nt: TGTGCCAGCAGTGACTCGAGTCGGGGCACTGAAGCTTTCTTT

j_gene: TRBJ1-6
d_gene: TRBD1
v_gene: TRBV5-4
abundance: few
CDR3aa: CASSLNAQGNTPLHF
CDR3nt: TGTGCCAGCAGCTTGAATGCACAGGGGAATACACCCCTCCACTTT

j_gene: TRBJ2-5
d_gene: TRBD1
v_gene: TRBV5-1
abundance: -
CDR3aa: CASSFEGQGHETQYF
CDR3nt: TGCGCCAGCAGCTTTGAGGGACAGGGGCACGAGACCCAGTACTTC

j_gene: TRBJ1-2
d_gene: TRBD1
v_gene: TRBV10-2
abundance: -
CDR3aa: CASSARGTGFGYTF
CDR3nt: TGCGCCAGCAGTGCTCGGGGGACAGGGTTTGGCTACACCTTC

j_gene: TRBJ1-2
d_gene: TRBD1
v_gene: TRBV7-2
abundance: -
CDR3aa: CASSSAGTGARHYGYTF
CDR3nt: TGTGCCAGCAGCTCCGCCGGGACAGGGGCTAGGCACTATGGCTACACCTTC

j_gene: TRBJ1-6
d_gene: -
v_gene: TRBV11-2
abundance: -
CDR3aa: CASSFSSGNNSPLHF
CDR3nt: TGTGCCAGCAGCTTTTCTTCAGGGAATAATTCACCCCTCCACTTT

j_gene: TRBJ1-1
d_gene: -
v_gene: TRBV3-1/TRBV3-2
abundance: -
CDR3aa: CASSQDLRGGWSTEAFF
CDR3nt: TGTGCCAGCAGCCAAGATCTTCGCGGGGGGTGGAGCACTGAAGCTTTCTTT

j_gene: TRBJ1-3
d_gene: TRBD1
v_gene: TRBV9
abundance: -
CDR3aa: CASSVASQGVVNTIYF
CDR3nt: TGTGCCAGCAGCGTAGCCTCCCAGGGGGTCGTAAACACCATATATTTT

j_gene: TRBJ2-1
d_gene: -
v_gene: TRBV9
abundance: -
CDR3aa: CASSPRDFNEQFF
CDR3nt: TGTGCCAGCAGCCCCCGGGACTTCAATGAGCAGTTCTTC

j_gene: TRBJ2-3
d_gene: TRBD2
v_gene: TRBV27
abundance: -
CDR3aa: CASSSPPRTSGNVDTQYF
CDR3nt: TGTGCCAGCAGTTCGCCCCCTCGGACTAGCGGGAATGTAGATACGCAGTATTTT

j_gene: TRBJ1-2
d_gene: -
v_gene: TRBV6-2/TRBV6-3
abundance: few
CDR3aa: CASSYQLGYGYTF
CDR3nt: TGTGCCAGCAGTTACCAGTTGGGCTATGGCTACACCTTC

j_gene: TRBJ2-1
d_gene: TRBD1
v_gene: TRBV2
abundance: -
CDR3aa: CASSPGQPSYNEQFF
CDR3nt: TGTGCCAGCTCTCCGGGACAGCCATCTTACAATGAGCAGTTCTTC

j_gene: TRBJ1-4
d_gene: TRBD1
v_gene: TRBV7-9
abundance: -
CDR3aa: CASSLRDRVDEKLFF
CDR3nt: TGTGCCAGCAGCCTCCGGGACAGGGTAGATGAAAAACTGTTTTTT

j_gene: TRBJ2-7
d_gene: -
v_gene: TRBV25-1
abundance: -
CDR3aa: CASSKAGGGGEQYF
CDR3nt: TGTGCCAGCAGTAAAGCAGGGGGCGGGGGCGAGCAGTACTTC

j_gene: TRBJ1-5
d_gene: -
v_gene: TRBV6-2/TRBV6-3
abundance: -
CDR3aa: CASSQDEIQPQHF
CDR3nt: TGTGCCAGCAGTCAAGACGAAATCCAGCCCCAGCATTTT

j_gene: TRBJ1-3
d_gene: -
v_gene: TRBV5-1
abundance: -
CDR3aa: CASSLGQALSGNTIYF
CDR3nt: TGCGCCAGCAGCTTGGGACAGGCGCTCTCTGGAAACACCATATATTTT

j_gene: TRBJ1-5
d_gene: -
v_gene: TRBV6-2/TRBV6-3
abundance: -
CDR3aa: CASSYSWGDNQPQHF
CDR3nt: TGTGCCAGCAGTTACTCGTGGGGGGACAATCAGCCCCAGCATTTT

j_gene: TRBJ2-5
d_gene: -
v_gene: TRBV6-6
abundance: -
CDR3aa: CASSDKGVETQYF
CDR3nt: TGTGCCAGCAGCGATAAAGGAGTGGAGACCCAGTACTTC

j_gene: TRBJ1-2
d_gene: -
v_gene: TRBV7-2
abundance: once
CDR3aa: CASSEKRVDGYTF
CDR3nt: TGTGCCAGCTCGGAGAAGCGAGTCGATGGCTACACCTTC

j_gene: TRBJ2-5
d_gene: -
v_gene: TRBV5-5
abundance: once
CDR3aa: CASSEKETQYF
CDR3nt: TGTGCCAGCAGCGAGAAGGAGACCCAGTACTTC

j_gene: TRBJ2-5
d_gene: -
v_gene: TRBV6-5
abundance: -
CDR3aa: CASAVGREETQYF
CDR3nt: TGTGCCAGCGCTGTGGGGCGAGAAGAGACCCAGTACTTC

j_gene: TRBJ1-5
d_gene: -
v_gene: TRBV25-1
abundance: -
CDR3aa: CASSEIGHDQPQHF
CDR3nt: TGTGCCAGCAGTGAAATCGGTCATGATCAGCCCCAGCATTTT

j_gene: TRBJ2-7
d_gene: -
v_gene: TRBV19
abundance: -
CDR3aa: CASSLSGEIPFEQYF
CDR3nt: TGTGCCAGTAGTCTATCGGGAGAAATCCCCTTCGAGCAGTACTTC

j_gene: TRBJ1-2
d_gene: -
v_gene: TRBV18
abundance: -
CDR3aa: CASSPREGVDYGYTF
CDR3nt: TGTGCCAGCTCACCACGGGAAGGGGTCGACTATGGCTACACCTTC

j_gene: TRBJ2-7
d_gene: -
v_gene: TRBV5-1
abundance: -
CDR3aa: CASSLGGRDNSYEQYF
CDR3nt: TGCGCCAGCAGCTTGGGGGGCCGGGACAACTCCTACGAGCAGTACTTC

j_gene: TRBJ2-5
d_gene: -
v_gene: TRBV5-3
abundance: -
CDR3aa: CARSLGQNQETQYF
CDR3nt: TGTGCCAGAAGCTTGGGACAGAACCAAGAGACCCAGTACTTC

j_gene: TRBJ1-5
d_gene: -
v_gene: TRBV27
abundance: few
CDR3aa: CASKTGGKPQHF
CDR3nt: TGTGCCAGCAAAACGGGGGGGAAGCCCCAGCATTTT

j_gene: TRBJ1-2
d_gene: TRBD1
v_gene: TRBV7-2
abundance: -
CDR3aa: CASSLDRVKGYGYTF
CDR3nt: TGTGCCAGCAGCTTGGACAGGGTGAAAGGGTATGGCTACACCTTC

j_gene: TRBJ1-1
d_gene: -
v_gene: TRBV5-1
abundance: -
CDR3aa: CASSPEVGWDTEAFF
CDR3nt: TGCGCCAGCAGCCCCGAGGTGGGGTGGGACACTGAAGCTTTCTTT